Shown below are 5 T cell receptor beta chains from a single sample sequenced in a study of T-cell memory formation after mild COVID-19. TCRdb re-derived calls from the 5' RACE reads in MiXCR, one entry per CDR3 protein. The data hold about 560,000 distinct CDR3 sequences, with around a sixth observed a single time. The sequencing sample was made of PBMCs or a T cell subset sorted from them (not recorded which). These receptors were collected from an adult woman who had mild COVID-19 (a few samples of this study predate the infection). Cell type and time point are not known.

This chain joins TRBV5-1 and TRBJ2-3; 7 bases agree with TRBD1. Looked up from germline, CDR1 is SGHRS and CDR2 is YFSETQ. The CDR3 runs to 14 residues. J was trimmed by 2 bases and V by 6 bases; bases with no gene match: 6. CDR3 in amino acids: CASTATGNTDTQYF. The CDR3, as DNA: TGCGCCAGCACGGCGACAGGGAACACAGATACGCAGTATTTT.

In its sample, this clonotype was seen many times. As DNA, the CDR3 is TGCGCCAGCGCGAGAAATTTAGCGGGAGTCGGCGGGGAGCTGTTTTTT. It translates to CASARNLAGVGGELFF. This sequence joins TRBV5-1 and TRBJ2-2; TRBD2 agrees at 9 bases. V lost 7 bases to trimming and J lost 7 bases; unmatched junction nucleotides: 14. The CDR3 runs 16 residues. Germline assignment: CDR1 SGHRS and CDR2 YFSETQ.

This clonotype was recorded a few times. The chain joins TRBV5-1 to TRBJ2-6; D remains ambiguous. Trimming cost V 1 base and J 2 bases, with 7 bases left between them. Germline V CDR1 and CDR2: SGHRS, YFSETQ. The CDR3 sequence is 15 residues long. The CDR3 sequence: CASSLPSPGANVLTF. CDR3 in DNA: TGCGCCAGCAGCTTGCCCTCCCCTGGGGCCAACGTCCTGACTTTC.

The J gene is TRBJ1-2, the V gene TRBV24-1; tentatively, D is TRBD1 (6 bases). The germline V gene has CDR1 KGHDR and CDR2 SFDVKD. The CDR3 spans 14 residues. V was clipped by 4 bases and J by 7 bases, with 15 bases between them. The CDR3 is CATSEDSTLRGYTF. The CDR3 DNA reads as TGTGCCACCAGTGAGGACAGCACTCTACGTGGCTACACCTTC.

The genes are TRBV7-2 and TRBJ2-7; D is unclear. V was pared by 5 bases and J by 1 base, with 15 bases between. CDR1 and CDR2 (germline): SGHTA, FQGNSA. The CDR3 extends over 15 amino acids. The CDR3 DNA sequence: TGTGCCAGCAGCCCTGACTGGAGCGTTTCCTACGAGCAGTACTTC. This codes for CASSPDWSVSYEQYF.